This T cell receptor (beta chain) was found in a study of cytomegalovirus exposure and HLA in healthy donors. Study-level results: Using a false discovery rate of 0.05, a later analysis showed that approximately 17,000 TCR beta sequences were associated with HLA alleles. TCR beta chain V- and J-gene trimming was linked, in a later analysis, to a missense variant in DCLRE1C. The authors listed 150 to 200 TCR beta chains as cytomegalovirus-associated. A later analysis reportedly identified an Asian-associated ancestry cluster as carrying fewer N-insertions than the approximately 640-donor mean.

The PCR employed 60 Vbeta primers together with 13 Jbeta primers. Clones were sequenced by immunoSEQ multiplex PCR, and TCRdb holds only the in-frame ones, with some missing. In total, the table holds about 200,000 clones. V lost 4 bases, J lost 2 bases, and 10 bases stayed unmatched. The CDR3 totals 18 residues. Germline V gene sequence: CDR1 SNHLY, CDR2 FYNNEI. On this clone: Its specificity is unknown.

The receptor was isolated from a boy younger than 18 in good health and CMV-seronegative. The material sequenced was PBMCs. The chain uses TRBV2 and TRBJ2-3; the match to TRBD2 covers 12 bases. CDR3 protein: CASSGNLGLAGFTDTQYF. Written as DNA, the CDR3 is TGTGCCAGCAGTGGGAACCTCGGACTAGCGGGGTTCACAGATACGCAGTATTTT. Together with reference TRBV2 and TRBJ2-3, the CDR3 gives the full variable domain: EPEVTQTPSHQVTQMGQEVILRCVPISNHLYFYWYRQILGQKVEFLVSFYNNEISEKSEIFDDQFSVERPDGSNFTLKIRSTKLEDSAMYFCASSGNLGLAGFTDTQYFGPGTRLTVL.